This TCR beta chain was captured by sequencing in a study of chemoradiotherapy in HPV16-positive cancers. Profiled with immunoSEQ multiplex PCR; TCRdb holds only in-frame clones, not every one. The sample shows 40,000 or so clones, under 80% of them seen only once. Trimming left V 5 bases short and J 9 bases short, with 17 bases between. The germline gives CDR1 SEHNR, CDR2 FQNEAQ (reference sequence). There are 15 residues in the CDR3. Repeated repertoire sampling spanned the course of chemoradiotherapy. The source material was blood, sampled from a patient who underwent chemoradiotherapy. This sequence joins TRBV7-9 and TRBJ1-6, with TRBD1 as a possible D gene (6 bases). This TCR was recovered from a human donor with HPV-associated anogenital cancer. The CDR3 coding sequence is TGTGCCAGCAGCCCACCGGGACAAAGAGGTTCACCCCTCCACTTT. Amino acids: CASSPPGQRGSPLHF.